This T cell receptor beta chain was recovered during a study of blood T cells in healthy people across ages. Study-level results: Comparison with aged donors showed that long-lived donors had more naive CD4+ cells and higher diversity.

V lost 7 bases and J lost 0, with 7 bases in between. This CDR3 contains 13 residues. CDR1 and CDR2 (germline): MNHEY, SVGEGT. As to this clonotype: What it binds is not known.

It was with a sample-barcoded 5' primer and a J-beta primer mix that a second PCR of about 6 to 11 cycles was run. One entry per CDR3 protein results from TCRdb running MiXCR on the 5' RACE reads. This table has more than 650,000 distinct CDR3 sequences, 20% to 25% appearing once. Isolation recovered at least 6 million PBMCs from every sample. The chain links TRBV6-2 or TRBV6-3 to TRBJ2-4; maybe TRBD2 (6 bases). Source material: blood. This sequence originates from a man between 65 and 79 years old in good health. This CDR3 reads CASMGLAKNIQYF. CDR3 in DNA: TGTGCCAGCATGGGACTAGCCAAAAACATTCAGTACTTC.